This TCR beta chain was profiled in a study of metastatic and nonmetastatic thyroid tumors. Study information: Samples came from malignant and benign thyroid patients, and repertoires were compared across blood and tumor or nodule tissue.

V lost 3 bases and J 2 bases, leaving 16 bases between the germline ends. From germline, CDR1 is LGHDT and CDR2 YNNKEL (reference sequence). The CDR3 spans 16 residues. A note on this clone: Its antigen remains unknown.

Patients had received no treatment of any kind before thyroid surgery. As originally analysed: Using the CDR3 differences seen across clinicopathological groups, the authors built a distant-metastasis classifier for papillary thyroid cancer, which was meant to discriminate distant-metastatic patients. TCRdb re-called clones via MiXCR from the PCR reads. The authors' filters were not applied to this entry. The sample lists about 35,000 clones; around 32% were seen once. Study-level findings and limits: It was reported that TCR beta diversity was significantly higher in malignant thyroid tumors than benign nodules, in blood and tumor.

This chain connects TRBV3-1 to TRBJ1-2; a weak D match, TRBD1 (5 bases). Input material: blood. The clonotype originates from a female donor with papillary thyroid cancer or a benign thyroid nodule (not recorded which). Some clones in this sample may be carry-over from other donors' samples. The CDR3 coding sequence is TGTGCCAGCAGCCAGGCGGAGGGGATCGACAACTATGGCTACACCTTC. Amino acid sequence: CASSQAEGIDNYGYTF.